Below, 25 T cell receptor beta chains from the same sample are listed, as sequenced in a study of T cells in localized non-small cell lung cancer. Only in-frame clones appear in the TCRdb table, and some are missing; sequencing was by immunoSEQ multiplex PCR. Of approximately 1,600 clones in the sample, 30% to 35% are singletons; the top ten hold about 15%. The sequencing used normal lung tissue next to the tumor, collected before any cancer treatment. The receptors originated from a female donor older than 55 with stage II squamous cell lung carcinoma.

This chain uses TRBV5-1 with TRBJ1-1; 11 nucleotides agree with TRBD1. In germline, CDR1 is SGHRS, CDR2 YFSETQ. V shed 4 bases, J shed 5 bases, and the junction held 4 bases outside the gene matches. CDR3 size: 14 residues. The CDR3: CASSRTGGETEAFF. The CDR3, as DNA: TGCGCCAGCAGCCGGACAGGGGGCGAGACTGAAGCTTTCTTT.

V is TRBV19 and J is TRBJ1-2, with D possibly TRBD1 on 6 matching bases. This CDR3 region has 12 residues. V gave up 5 bases and J gave up 8 bases, with 12 bases separating them. Germline V gives CDR1 LNHDA, CDR2 SQIVND (reference sequence). CDR3 DNA sequence: TGTGCCAGTAGTCGACAGGAGTTGGGCTACACCTTC. It yields the protein CASSRQELGYTF.

The CDR3 DNA sequence: TGTGCCAGCTGTCTGCAGGGGTTTTCAGATACGCAGTATTTT. Translating it yields CASCLQGFSDTQYF. The chain carries TRBV6-8 and TRBJ2-3; D is perhaps TRBD1 (6 bases). This CDR3 has 14 residues. V was clipped by 8 bases and J by 4 bases, with 16 bases between them. The germline gives CDR1 MNHGY, CDR2 SAAAGT.

There are a few counts of this clone. V usage is TRBV6-8 and J usage is TRBJ2-7, with D unresolved. The germline gives CDR1 MNHGY, CDR2 SAAAGT. This CDR3 has 14 amino acids. The ends were cut back, 7 bases at V and 5 bases at J, with 18 bases in the middle. In DNA form, the CDR3 reads TGTGCCAGCAATCCGGCCAAGGTCCCCCACGAGCAGTACTTC. As protein: CASNPAKVPHEQYF.

The chain combines TRBV30 with TRBJ2-2; tentatively, D is TRBD1 (6 bases). Trimming cost V 2 bases and J 1 base, with 8 bases left between them. CDR1 GTSNPN and CDR2 SVGIG come from the germline V gene (reference sequence). The CDR3 totals 14 residues. CDR3 loop: CAWSRGGNTGELFF. The CDR3 DNA sequence: TGTGCCTGGAGTCGAGGGGGGAACACCGGGGAGCTGTTTTTT.

This clone turned up a few times. The chain joins TRBV19 to TRBJ1-5; no firm D call. Trimming removed 1 base at V and 8 bases at J, with 15 bases between. Germline V gives CDR1 LNHDA, CDR2 SQIVND (reference sequence). The CDR3 has 15 residues. CDR3 nucleotide sequence: TGTGCCAGTAGTATAGGGAGCGCAGGCCCCAAGCCCCAGCATTTT. As protein: CASSIGSAGPKPQHF.

The chain is built from TRBV9 and TRBJ1-6; D gene unclear. Germline V gene lookup returns CDR1 SGDLS and CDR2 YYNGEE. Trimming took 0 bases from V and 7 from J, leaving 5 bases between them. This CDR3 spans 13 amino acids. CDR3 residues: CASSVGRNSPLHF. DNA for the CDR3: TGTGCCAGCAGCGTAGGACGGAATTCACCCCTCCACTTT.

CDR3 amino acids: CASTFLAGGNTGELFF. The CDR3 region has the DNA TGCGCCAGCACCTTCCTAGCGGGGGGGAACACCGGGGAGCTGTTTTTT. V usage is TRBV10-2 and J usage is TRBJ2-2; TRBD2 matches at 11 bases. There are 16 residues in the CDR3. Trimming cost V 7 bases and J 1 base; bases outside gene matches: 5. Looked up from germline, CDR1 is WSHSY and CDR2 is SAAADI.

This clone is termed hyperexpanded (1% or more). The chain combines TRBV6-8 with TRBJ1-5; possibly TRBD1 for D (6 bases). The CDR3 consists of 13 residues. With 2 bases removed from V and 11 bases from J, the gap between germline ends came to 13 bases. Per the germline V gene, CDR1 is MNHGY and CDR2 is SAAAGT. CDR3 in amino acids: CASSYADSTAQHF. The CDR3 DNA is TGTGCCAGCAGTTACGCGGACAGTACAGCCCAGCATTTT.

This clone is large (0.1 to 1%) in the sample. The CDR3 is CASSRDRDVTDTQYF. The CDR3 DNA is TGTGCCAGCAGCCGGGACAGGGACGTCACAGATACGCAGTATTTT. This chain links TRBV6-8 with TRBJ2-3, with TRBD1 matching over 9 bases. This CDR3 spans 15 amino acids. The germline CDR1 and CDR2 sequences are MNHGY and SAAAGT. Trimming took 6 bases from V and 2 from J; bases not matched to a gene: 6.

V usage is TRBV29-1 and J usage is TRBJ2-5, with 9 bases matching TRBD2. The trim removed 1 base at V and 3 bases at J, leaving 24 bases unmatched. The CDR3 spans 21 residues. Germline loops: CDR1 SQVTM, CDR2 ANQGSEA. CDR3 coding DNA: TGCAGCGTTGAAGGGGGACCCTTAGGGGAGCGGGGGGCACGAATGGAAGAGACCCAGTACTTC. Protein product: CSVEGGPLGERGARMEETQYF.

V gene TRBV11-3 combines with J gene TRBJ1-3, with unresolved D. With 4 bases removed from V and 0 bases from J, the gap between germline ends came to 7 bases. The CDR3 loop spans 14 amino acids. Germline V gene sequence: CDR1 SGHNT, CDR2 YENEEA. The CDR3 loop is CASSSGSSGNTIYF. CDR3 coding DNA: TGTGCCAGCAGCTCTGGGTCCTCTGGAAACACCATATATTTT.

This clone was detected a few times. The J gene is TRBJ2-3, the V gene TRBV11-3; D perhaps matches TRBD1 (6 bases). This CDR3 is 15 amino acids long. Germline CDR1 reads SGHNT; CDR2 reads YENEEA. With 5 bases removed from V and 2 bases from J, the gap between germline ends came to 14 bases. The CDR3: CASSPQQGFTDTQYF. In DNA form, the CDR3 reads TGTGCCAGCAGCCCCCAACAGGGATTCACAGATACGCAGTATTTT.

V and J are TRBV7-1 and TRBJ2-3; D is ambiguous. TRBV7-1 is annotated as an ORF whose role is uncertain. Trimming left V 4 bases short and J 4 bases short, with 9 bases between. The length of the CDR3 is 13 residues. The CDR3 loop reads CASSLAPADTQYF. For the CDR3, the DNA is TGTGCCAGCAGCTTAGCCCCCGCAGATACGCAGTATTTT.

This clone was detected only a few times. The gene calls are TRBV6-4 and TRBJ2-2, with D tentatively TRBD1 or TRBD2 (6 bases each). The germline V and J ends were trimmed by 5 bases and 0 bases, with 16 bases remaining between them. The germline gives CDR1 MRHNA, CDR2 SNTAGT. The CDR3 extends over 17 amino acids. CDR3 protein: CASSYALGGPNTGELFF. The CDR3 coding sequence is TGTGCCAGCAGTTACGCCCTCGGGGGCCCGAACACCGGGGAGCTGTTTTTT.

A few counts support this clone. V usage is TRBV2 and J usage is TRBJ1-2; D unresolved. Germline loops: CDR1 SNHLY, CDR2 FYNNEI. This CDR3 is built from 14 residues. Deletions cut 6 bases from V and 2 bases from J, with 13 bases between. CDR3 protein: CASRSARLNYGYTF. The CDR3 DNA reads TGTGCCAGCAGGTCCGCAAGGCTAAACTATGGCTACACCTTC. The full variable domain, in which reference TRBV2 and TRBJ1-2 provide the parts outside the CDR3, is EPEVTQTPSHQVTQMGQEVILRCVPISNHLYFYWYRQILGQKVEFLVSFYNNEISEKSEIFDDQFSVERPDGSNFTLKIRSTKLEDSAMYFCASRSARLNYGYTFGSGTRLTVV.

This clone was observed a few times. The chain couples TRBV29-1 to TRBJ1-6, with a weak D call TRBD1 (6 bases). The CDR3 loop spans 13 amino acids. V gave up 7 bases and J gave up 7 bases, with 14 bases separating them. Per germline, CDR1 SQVTM and CDR2 ANQGSEA. CDR3: CSAQTQGNSPLHF. DNA of the CDR3: TGCAGCGCCCAGACTCAGGGGAATTCACCCCTCCACTTT. The entire variable domain, with the rest obtained from reference TRBV29-1 and TRBJ1-6, is as follows: SAVISQKPSRDICQRGTSLTIQCQVDSQVTMMFWYRQQPGQSLTLIATANQGSEATYESGFVIDKFPISRPNLTFSTLTVSNMSPEDSSIYLCSAQTQGNSPLHFGNGTRLTVT.

The V call is TRBV30, the J call TRBJ1-2, with D possibly being TRBD1 (6 bases). Looked up from germline, CDR1 is GTSNPN and CDR2 is SVGIG (reference sequence). The CDR3 is 13 residues long. Deletions cut 3 bases from V and 3 bases from J, with 11 bases between. The CDR3, as DNA: TGTGCCTGGAGGCTTACAGGGTACTATGGCTACACCTTC. Protein sequence: CAWRLTGYYGYTF.

This clone qualifies as medium-sized. J is TRBJ1-1 and V is TRBV12-5, with no clear D. Germline V CDR1 and CDR2: LGHNT, FRNRAP. The CDR3 covers 12 residues. CDR3 sequence: CASTLDLSEAFF. For the CDR3, the DNA is TGTGCCAGCACCCTAGATCTGTCTGAAGCTTTCTTT.

By sample fraction, this clone is medium-sized (0.01 to 0.1%). The chain couples TRBV11-3 to TRBJ2-7; 7 nucleotides match TRBD1. Trimming cost V 5 bases and J 3 bases; bases outside gene matches: 7. The CDR3 covers 14 residues. CDR1 is SGHNT and CDR2 is YENEEA in the germline V gene. Written as DNA, the CDR3 is TGTGCCAGCAGCCTTCAAGGGACAGACTACGAGCAGTACTTC. This sequence encodes CASSLQGTDYEQYF.

This clone was observed a few times. The CDR3 region is CASSEGPNWLDGYTF. The CDR3 coding sequence is TGTGCCAGCAGTGAAGGCCCTAATTGGCTGGATGGCTACACCTTC. V gene TRBV6-1 combines with J gene TRBJ1-2; D call uncertain. V lost 1 base to trimming and J lost 6 bases, with 15 bases between them. The germline V gene encodes CDR1 MNHNS and CDR2 SASEGT. The CDR3 extends over 15 amino acids.

The chain joins TRBV6-8 to TRBJ1-6; 7 positions match TRBD1. The J segment lost 5 bases and the V segment lost 7 bases, leaving 11 bases of the junction unmatched. The CDR3 has 16 amino acids. Looked up from germline, CDR1 is MNHGY and CDR2 is SAAAGT. The CDR3 is CASTPEQGFNNSPLHF. Here the CDR3 DNA reads TGTGCCAGCACCCCTGAACAGGGGTTCAATAATTCACCCCTCCACTTT.

The rearrangement uses TRBV11-3 and TRBJ1-4; D ambiguous. The germline V gene encodes CDR1 SGHNT and CDR2 YENEEA. The CDR3 contains 18 residues. The V end was cut by 4 bases, the J end by 1 base, with 19 bases between. The CDR3 reads CASSSVGFSLVTNEKLFF. The CDR3 DNA reads as TGTGCCAGCAGCTCTGTAGGCTTCTCGCTTGTAACTAATGAAAAACTGTTTTTT.

The gene calls are TRBV11-3 and TRBJ2-4; D possibly corresponds to TRBD1 (5 bases). Germline loops: CDR1 SGHNT, CDR2 YENEEA. CDR3 length: 16 amino acids. The V end was cut by 1 base, the J end by 1 base, with 11 bases between. The DNA for the CDR3 is TGTGCCAGCAGCTTAGTTCCCAGGGTGGCCAAAAACATTCAGTACTTC. This sequence encodes CASSLVPRVAKNIQYF.

Only a few counts were recorded for this clone. The rearrangement links TRBV5-1 to TRBJ1-2, with D perhaps TRBD1 (5 bases). The CDR3 totals 15 residues. V gave up 0 bases and J gave up 2 bases, with 11 bases separating them. Germline-derived CDR1 and CDR2 are SGHRS and YFSETQ. CDR3 region: CASSLGDAGNYGYTF. The CDR3 DNA reads TGCGCCAGCAGCTTGGGGGATGCAGGGAACTATGGCTACACCTTC.